This is a list of T cell receptor beta chains from one sample in a study of OX40 agonist ivuxolimab in advanced cancers. Using immunoSEQ multiplex PCR, the repertoire was profiled, and TCRdb retains in-frame clones only, with some absent. The table has over 100,000 clones, around 89% seen once. The sequences come from CD4+ or CD8+ T cells sorted from blood, collected in a trial of the OX40 agonist ivuxolimab. All receptors come from an adult with an advanced solid tumor such as melanoma, head and neck, liver or kidney cancer. The CDR3 runs from the conserved cysteine through the conserved F or W. The D gene is left open where the match is weak. The size of a clone is reported for some rows only, either as once, few or many, or as a class for expanded clones.

J | size | V | D | CDR3 | DNA
TRBJ1-6 | - | TRBV27 | - | CASSFTVLAAAPNSPLHF | TGTGCCAGCAGTTTCACTGTATTGGCGGCGGCACCTAATTCACCCCTCCACTTT
TRBJ1-2 | - | TRBV28 | - | CASSLSSSGGYGYTF | TGTGCCAGCAGTTTATCATCGTCCGGGGGCTATGGCTACACCTTC
TRBJ2-7 | - | TRBV27 | - | CASSLSHRDEQYF | TGTGCCAGCAGTTTATCCCACAGGGACGAGCAGTACTTC
TRBJ2-3 | once | TRBV6-5 | TRBD2 | CASRGLTDTQYF | TGTGCCAGCAGGGGACTAACAGATACGCAGTATTTT
TRBJ2-7 | - | TRBV7-2 | - | CASSPRGSSYEQYF | TGTGCCAGCAGCCCAAGGGGGAGCTCCTACGAGCAGTACTTC
TRBJ1-3 | - | TRBV5-4 | TRBD1 | CASSLWDRGPIYF | TGTGCCAGCAGCTTGTGGGACAGGGGGCCCATATATTTT
TRBJ1-4 | - | TRBV19 | - | CASSIQGREKLFF | TGTGCCAGTAGTATCCAGGGAAGAGAAAAACTGTTTTTT
TRBJ1-6 | few | TRBV6-5 | TRBD1 | CASRGQGWSPLHF | TGTGCCAGCAGGGGACAGGGATGGTCACCCCTCCACTTT
TRBJ2-2 | - | TRBV19 | - | CASSKATGELFF | TGTGCCAGTAGTAAGGCCACCGGGGAGCTGTTTTTT
TRBJ1-1 | - | TRBV28 | - | CASSSRASYSEAFF | TGTGCCAGCAGTTCCCGGGCCTCGTACTCGGAAGCTTTCTTT
TRBJ1-2 | - | TRBV7-2 | - | CASSSRDPAVYGYTF | TGTGCCAGCAGCTCCCGGGACCCGGCGGTCTATGGCTACACCTTC
TRBJ1-2 | - | TRBV29-1 | - | CSVIPNSIPYGYTF | TGCAGCGTTATCCCTAATAGCATCCCCTATGGCTACACCTTC
TRBJ2-4 | - | TRBV6-1 | - | CASSAGPRIQYF | TGTGCCAGCAGTGCAGGGCCCCGCATTCAGTACTTC
TRBJ1-4 | - | TRBV28 | - | CASSLRPGTTNEKLFF | TGTGCCAGCAGTTTAAGGCCGGGTACAACTAATGAAAAACTGTTTTTT
TRBJ2-7 | - | TRBV2 | - | CASSEPGATYEQYF | TGTGCCAGCAGTGAACCGGGGGCGACCTACGAGCAGTACTTC
TRBJ1-6 | - | TRBV7-2 | - | CASSLEGNSPLHF | TGTGCCAGCAGCTTAGAGGGGAATTCACCCCTCCACTTT
TRBJ2-2 | once | TRBV2 | TRBD2 | CASEGTSGDRTGELFF | TGTGCCAGCGAAGGGACTAGCGGGGATAGGACCGGGGAGCTGTTTTTT
TRBJ1-2 | - | TRBV5-4 | TRBD1 | CASSLSGQGAMYGYTF | TGTGCCAGCAGCTTGTCGGGACAGGGGGCGATGTATGGCTACACCTTC
TRBJ2-1 | - | TRBV5-1 | - | CASSSRTGIDEQFF | TGCGCCAGCAGCTCAAGAACAGGGATCGATGAGCAGTTCTTC
TRBJ2-3 | - | TRBV6-5 | TRBD1 | CASSSTTGMADTQYF | TGTGCCAGCAGTTCAACGACAGGGATGGCAGATACGCAGTATTTT
TRBJ2-5 | - | TRBV4-1 | - | CASSRLRGETQYF | TGCGCCAGCAGCCGCCTTCGAGGAGAGACCCAGTACTTC
TRBJ2-1 | - | TRBV5-5 | TRBD1 | CASSLGTGFMGVDEQFF | TGTGCCAGCAGCTTGGGGACAGGGTTCATGGGAGTCGATGAGCAGTTCTTC